Below, one TCR beta chain is given with its context. Sequenced by immunoSEQ multiplex PCR; TCRdb stores in-frame clones only, minus some. The table includes fewer than 400,000 clones, around 85% detected once. This entry belongs to a study of blood T cell repertoires in COVID-19. Study-level information: COVID-19 samples, acute and convalescent, were from the United States, Italy and Spain.

This TCR derives from a man aged 25 to 40 who had recovered from COVID-19. What was sequenced was PBMCs or T cells enriched from blood (not recorded which).

The chain's CDR3 is CASSYGHSPLHF. The CDR3 DNA sequence: TGTGCCAGCAGTTATGGGCATTCACCCCTCCACTTT. The chain has TRBV6-6 and TRBJ1-6; D not resolved. In germline, CDR1 is MNHNY, CDR2 SVGAGI (reference sequence). V lost 3 bases and J lost 8, with 5 bases in between. The CDR3 contains 12 residues.